A selection of T cell receptor beta chains follows, all from one sample in a study of cytomegalovirus exposure and HLA in healthy donors. Clones were read by immunoSEQ multiplex PCR, and TCRdb kept only the in-frame ones, dropping some. The sample consists of about 140,000 clones, over 60% of them appearing once. Source material: PBMCs. The receptors shown here come from a man between 25 and 39 years old in good health and CMV-seronegative. The CDR3 runs from the conserved cysteine through the conserved F or W. The order of the fields is V gene, J gene, clone size, D gene, CDR3 DNA, CDR3 protein. A D gene is named only where the DNA matches it firmly. The listing skips clone size in some rows; elsewhere it reads once, few, many or a size class.

>TRBV9|TRBJ1-2|NA|NA
TGTGCCAGCAGCGTAGGGCGGACTGTGGCTGGTGGCTACACCTTC
CASSVGRTVAGGYTF
>TRBV2|TRBJ2-2|NA|NA
TGTGCCAGCAGTGAAGTGGGGGGAACCGGGGAGCTGTTTTTT
CASSEVGGTGELFF
>TRBV6-5|TRBJ1-1|few|NA
TGTGCCAGCAGTTACTCGGTCGCCCGGGAAGCTTTCTTT
CASSYSVAREAFF
>TRBV30|TRBJ1-4|few|TRBD1
TGTGCCTGGAGTTGGGGACAGGGGTCTGAAAAACTGTTTTTT
CAWSWGQGSEKLFF
>TRBV4-1|TRBJ2-1|NA|TRBD1
TGCGCCAGCAGCTACCCGGGACAGGGGGCATATGAGCAGTTCTTC
CASSYPGQGAYEQFF
>TRBV19|TRBJ2-1|NA|TRBD2
TGTGCCAGTAGTATGGGGACTAGGGGAAACTACAATGAGCAGTTCTTC
CASSMGTRGNYNEQFF
>TRBV27|TRBJ2-3|NA|NA
TGTGCCAGCGGAGTCACAGATACGCAGTATTTT
CASGVTDTQYF
>TRBV25-1|TRBJ2-2|NA|NA
TGTGCCAGCAGTGAATCCTGGAGGGACGGGGAGCTGTTTTTT
CASSESWRDGELFF
>TRBV5-1|TRBJ1-2|NA|NA
TGCGCCAGCAGCCCGGAGGACGGACGAGCTAACTATGGCTACACCTTC
CASSPEDGRANYGYTF
>TRBV6-6|TRBJ2-3|NA|NA
TGTGCCAGCAGTCATCCGGGACTGAGCACAGATACGCAGTATTTT
CASSHPGLSTDTQYF
>TRBV4-1|TRBJ2-5|NA|NA
TGCGCCAGCAGCCAAGTCGCCGGGACCCAGTACTTC
CASSQVAGTQYF
>TRBV19|TRBJ2-1|NA|TRBD2
TGTGCCAGTAGTCGGACTAGCTTCGGTGGTAATGAGCAGTTCTTC
CASSRTSFGGNEQFF
>TRBV2|TRBJ2-5|once|NA
TGTGCCAGCAGCCAACAGGTTATCCGGGGGGAGACCCAGTACTTC
CASSQQVIRGETQYF
>TRBV4-1|TRBJ1-3|few|NA
TGCGCCAGCAGCCAAGATGTCCGAGCCTCTGGAAACACCATATATTTT
CASSQDVRASGNTIYF
>TRBV4-2|TRBJ2-7|NA|TRBD2
TGTGCCAGCAGCCGCCTCACTAGCGGGAGTGACTACTTC
CASSRLTSGSDYF
>TRBV30|TRBJ2-7|NA|TRBD2
TGTGCCTCCGTGACTAGCGGGAGGGGTTACGAGCAGTACTTC
CASVTSGRGYEQYF
>TRBV5-6|TRBJ2-7|NA|NA
TGTGCCAGCAGCTCTTCAGGGCGCGGTGTCTACGAGCAGTACTTC
CASSSSGRGVYEQYF
>TRBV9|TRBJ2-7|NA|NA
TGTGCCAGCAGCGTAGGAGTTCGATCGTCCCGCAACTACGAGCAGTACTTC
CASSVGVRSSRNYEQYF
>TRBV6-5|TRBJ1-5|NA|NA
TGTGCCAGCAGTAACTTACAGAATCAGCCCCAGCATTTT
CASSNLQNQPQHF
>TRBV5-1|TRBJ2-2|NA|TRBD2
TGCGCCAGCAGCTTGGTGGGGGTAACTAGCGGTGAAGAGCTGTTTTTT
CASSLVGVTSGEELFF
>TRBV27|TRBJ2-3|once|NA
TGTGCCAGCAGTCTGCTCTTAGGCACAGATACGCAGTATTTT
CASSLLLGTDTQYF
>TRBV27|TRBJ1-4|NA|TRBD1
TGTGCCAGCAGTTTGGGACCGGGACAGGGTAATGAAAAACTGTTTTTT
CASSLGPGQGNEKLFF
>TRBV5-1|TRBJ2-5|NA|NA
TGCGCCAGCAGCTTGGCGCAGTATCAGCAAGAGACCCAGTACTTC
CASSLAQYQQETQYF
>TRBV2|TRBJ2-3|NA|TRBD2
TGTGCCAGCAGCTCCTCCCCGGGACTAGCGGAGACAGATACGCAGTATTTT
CASSSSPGLAETDTQYF
>TRBV28|TRBJ2-7|NA|TRBD1
TGTGCCAGCAGCCTAGACCGGGACAGCCCCTACGAGCAGTACTTC
CASSLDRDSPYEQYF
>TRBV4-1|TRBJ2-7|NA|TRBD1
TGCGCCAGCAGCCAACAGGGCAGGGGGTTAAGCTCCTACGAGCAGTACTTC
CASSQQGRGLSSYEQYF
>TRBV29-1|TRBJ2-7|NA|NA
TGCAGCGTTGGAGGCAGCAATTCCTACGAGCAGTACTTC
CSVGGSNSYEQYF
>TRBV9|TRBJ2-5|few|TRBD2
TGTGCCAGCAGCGTCCGGGGAGGGCGCCAAGAGACCCAGTACTTC
CASSVRGGRQETQYF
>TRBV7-3|TRBJ2-2|NA|TRBD2
TGTGCCAGCAGCTTTGCCCGGGAGGGCCGGGCCGGGGAGCTGTTTTTT
CASSFAREGRAGELFF
>TRBV30|TRBJ1-1|NA|NA
TGTGCCTGGGTCTTGTTTCCCTTGAACACTGAAGCTTTCTTT
CAWVLFPLNTEAFF
>TRBV2|TRBJ1-4|once|TRBD1
TGTGCCAGCAGAGACAGGGGAGTGGCAACTAATGAAAAACTGTTTTTT
CASRDRGVATNEKLFF
>TRBV5-5|TRBJ2-3|NA|TRBD2
TGTGCCAGCAGCCGCAGCGGGAGGGCCACAGATACGCAGTATTTT
CASSRSGRATDTQYF
>TRBV4-2|TRBJ2-2|NA|TRBD2
TGTGCCAGCAGCCAAGATATGGGATCGGGGGGCGGGGAGCTGTTTTTT
CASSQDMGSGGGELFF
>TRBV19|TRBJ2-2|few|NA
TGTGCCAGTAGTAATCCCAGGGGATATAGTTCCGGGGAGCTGTTTTTT
CASSNPRGYSSGELFF
>TRBV5-1|TRBJ1-2|NA|NA
TGCGCCAGCAGCTTGTCGTCAGCTAACTATGGCTACACCTTC
CASSLSSANYGYTF
>TRBV6-5|TRBJ2-1|NA|TRBD1
TGTGCCAGCAGTTACTCGGGACAGGGGGGGAATGAGCAGTTCTTC
CASSYSGQGGNEQFF
>TRBV4-2|TRBJ1-6|NA|TRBD1
TGTGCCAGCAGCCTCGAGACAGGGGCGAATTCACCCCTCCACTTT
CASSLETGANSPLHF
>TRBV28|TRBJ2-7|NA|NA
TGTGCCAGCAAGGGGGAGCAGTACTTC
CASKGEQYF
>TRBV29-1|TRBJ1-1|NA|NA
TGCAGCGCTCCCGACAGCCTGAACACTGAAGCTTTCTTT
CSAPDSLNTEAFF
>TRBV27|TRBJ2-7|few|NA
TGTGCCAGCAGTTTAGCGGGCGCCTACGAGCAGTACTTC
CASSLAGAYEQYF
>TRBV9|TRBJ2-5|NA|NA
TGTGCCAGCAGCTTACAGGTCGGAGAGACCCAGTACTTC
CASSLQVGETQYF
>TRBV29-1|TRBJ2-7|NA|NA
TGCAGCGTTGAACAGACAGAGTTCAACGAGCAGTACTTC
CSVEQTEFNEQYF
>TRBV6-1|TRBJ2-1|NA|TRBD2
TGTGCCAGCAGCGCCCTAGCGGGCTCCTACAATGAGCAGTTCTTC
CASSALAGSYNEQFF